This T cell receptor beta chain derives from a study of T cell responses to AZD1222 COVID-19 vaccine. Findings and caveats of the study: Donors were largely white British and mainly female; clonal diversity was possibly underestimated. Within unmutated variant regions lay the reported targets of nearly half of spike-specific TCRs.

On this clone: Its target is not known.

Assay used: immunoSEQ multiplex PCR; TCRdb lists only in-frame clones, some missing. The table includes about 120,000 clones, 87% detected once. In germline, CDR1 is MNHEY, CDR2 SMNVEV (reference sequence). V was clipped by 8 bases and J by 1 base, with 12 bases between them. The CDR3 sequence is 14 residues long. Sequencing was performed on peripheral blood, taken on day 0 of AZD1222 vaccination. V and J are TRBV27 and TRBJ1-5; weak D call: TRBD1 (5 bases). This TCR derives from an adult in good health. The CDR3 nucleotides read TGTGCCAGCCCCGGGGGGGGGAGCAATCAGCCCCAGCATTTT. The encoded protein is CASPGGGSNQPQHF.